The clone carrying this TCR beta chain was detected once. Its specificity is unknown. This record comes from a study of T cell responses to AZD1222 COVID-19 vaccine. Overall study: The analysis combined second doses at about 4 or about 12 weeks. The study, taken as a whole, reports: At baseline, just a handful of AZD1222 recipients tested seropositive. Donors in the cohort were predominantly white British and more often female, and clonal diversity was possibly underestimated. As reported, nearly half of all spike-specific TCRs target variant regions that are unmutated.

The assay was immunoSEQ multiplex PCR, and TCRdb's table has in-frame clones only and misses some. The sample lists 120,000 or so clones; about nine tenths were seen once. The sequence was collected from an adult in good health. This specimen consisted of peripheral blood, obtained on day 0 of AZD1222 vaccination.

Here the CDR3 reads CATSGTEGARPHEQYF. The CDR3 DNA is TGTGCCACCAGTGGAACGGAGGGGGCCAGGCCCCACGAGCAGTACTTC. The chain has TRBV24-1 and TRBJ2-7; TRBD1 is a possible D gene (7 bases). CDR1 is KGHDR, CDR2 SFDVKD, per germline. This CDR3 contains 16 residues. V was shortened by 5 bases and J by 5 bases, with 21 bases between the two germline ends.